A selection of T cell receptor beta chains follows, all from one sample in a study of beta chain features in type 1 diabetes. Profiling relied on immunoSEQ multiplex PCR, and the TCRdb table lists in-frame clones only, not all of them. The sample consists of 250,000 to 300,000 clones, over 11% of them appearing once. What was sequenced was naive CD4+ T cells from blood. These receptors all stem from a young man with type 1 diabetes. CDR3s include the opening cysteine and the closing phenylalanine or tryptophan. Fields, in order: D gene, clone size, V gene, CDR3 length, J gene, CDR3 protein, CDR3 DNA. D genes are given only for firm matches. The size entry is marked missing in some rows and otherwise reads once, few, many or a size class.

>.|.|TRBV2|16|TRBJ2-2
CASSDRQITNTGELFF
TGTGCCAGCAGTGATAGACAGATTACGAACACCGGGGAGCTGTTTTTT
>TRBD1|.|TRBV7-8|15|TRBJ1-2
CASSSGSGGIYGYTF
TGTGCCAGCAGCTCCGGGTCAGGGGGGATCTATGGCTACACCTTC
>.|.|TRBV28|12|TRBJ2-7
CASSLSNYEQYF
TGTGCCAGCAGTTTATCCAACTACGAGCAGTACTTC
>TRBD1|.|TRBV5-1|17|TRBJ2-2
CASSPNPGTGYSGELFF
TGCGCCAGCAGCCCTAACCCGGGGACAGGGTACAGCGGGGAGCTGTTTTTT
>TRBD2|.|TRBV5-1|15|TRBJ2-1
CASSSTSGSYNEQFF
TGCGCCAGCAGCTCAACTAGCGGGAGCTACAATGAGCAGTTCTTC
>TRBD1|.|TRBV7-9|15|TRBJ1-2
CASIGDSTGGDGYTF
TGTGCCAGCATCGGGGATTCGACAGGGGGCGATGGCTACACCTTC
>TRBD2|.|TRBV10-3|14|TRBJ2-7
CAIGGSGRNYEQYF
TGTGCCATCGGGGGTAGCGGGAGAAACTACGAGCAGTACTTC
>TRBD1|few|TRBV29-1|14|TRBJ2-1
CSVAPGQFYNEQFF
TGCAGCGTTGCCCCGGGACAGTTCTACAATGAGCAGTTCTTC
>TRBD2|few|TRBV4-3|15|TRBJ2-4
CASSQESRGGYIQYF
TGCGCCAGCAGCCAAGAATCTCGGGGGGGTTACATTCAGTACTTC
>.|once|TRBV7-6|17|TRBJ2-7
CASSRPGGGASSYEQYF
TGTGCCAGCAGCCGCCCCGGTGGAGGGGCGAGCTCCTACGAGCAGTACTTC
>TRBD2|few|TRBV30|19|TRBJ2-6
CAWRKLAGGYSSGANVLTF
TGTGCCTGGAGGAAACTAGCGGGAGGGTACTCCTCTGGGGCCAACGTCCTGACTTTC
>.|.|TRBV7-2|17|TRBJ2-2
CASSAQWGPSNTGELFF
TGTGCCAGCAGTGCCCAGTGGGGGCCGTCGAACACCGGGGAGCTGTTTTTT
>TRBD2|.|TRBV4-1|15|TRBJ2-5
CASSSWTSGQETQYF
TGCGCCAGCAGCTCCTGGACTAGCGGCCAAGAGACCCAGTACTTC
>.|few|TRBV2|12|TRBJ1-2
CASSVGDYGYTF
TGTGCCAGCAGTGTAGGGGACTATGGCTACACCTTC
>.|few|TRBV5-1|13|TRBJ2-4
CASSSENYGIQYF
TGCGCCAGCAGCTCCGAGAACTACGGCATTCAGTACTTC
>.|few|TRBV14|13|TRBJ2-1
CASNQGVYNEQFF
TGTGCCAGCAACCAAGGCGTGTACAATGAGCAGTTCTTC
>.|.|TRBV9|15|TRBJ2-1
CASSPGGGRYNEQFF
TGTGCCAGCAGCCCTGGGGGGGGCCGTTACAATGAGCAGTTCTTC
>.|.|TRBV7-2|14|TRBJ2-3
CASSLAPVPDTQYF
TGTGCCAGCAGCTTAGCCCCGGTCCCAGATACGCAGTATTTT
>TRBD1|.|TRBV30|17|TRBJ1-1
CAGIDRGRNSRGREAFF
TGTGCCGGGATTGACAGGGGTCGAAATTCGAGGGGCCGTGAAGCTTTCTTT
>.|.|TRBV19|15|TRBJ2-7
CASSIAGSGSYEQYF
TGTGCCAGTAGTATAGCGGGTAGTGGGTCCTACGAGCAGTACTTC
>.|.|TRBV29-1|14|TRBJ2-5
CSVEEARGGETQYF
TGCAGCGTTGAAGAAGCCAGGGGCGGGGAGACCCAGTACTTC
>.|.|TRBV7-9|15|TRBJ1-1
CASTSSNSMNTEAFF
TGTGCCAGCACCTCCTCTAATTCTATGAACACTGAAGCTTTCTTT